The clone carrying this T cell receptor (beta chain) has a single count. Its antigen is undetermined. The data originate from a study of Ad26.COV2.S vaccination and SARS-CoV-2 variants. Study context: Donor got 5x10^10 or 1x10^11 viral particles of Ad26.COV2.S.

This table comes from immunoSEQ multiplex PCR, and its TCRdb copy is limited to in-frame clones, with some not included. The repertoire holds 320,000 or so clones, with 85% to 90% as singletons. Treatment of the sample: around 19 received Ad26.COV2.S at low or high dose, single or two shots; about 5 received placebo; per-sample allocation not given. Repertoires come from day 63 after the first vaccine or placebo injection. Donation came from an adult in Boston who was aged 18-55 years. V was trimmed by 0 bases and J by 3 bases, leaving 13 bases between them. This CDR3 has 16 residues. Germline CDR1 and CDR2: LGHDT and YNNKEL (reference sequence). Findings and limits, study-wide: Vaccine recipients had higher spike-specific TCR breadth than placebo recipients. The TCR breadth and depth analyses may have produced an underestimate of total T cell responses.

The material was peripheral blood, obtained in a trial of Ad26.COV2.S vaccine versus placebo. This TCR was sampled from a person aged 18 to 65 who received the Ad26.COV2.S COVID-19 vaccine or a placebo. V gene TRBV3-1 (or the pseudogene TRBV3-2) combines with J gene TRBJ2-3; D is possibly TRBD1 or TRBD2 (6 bases each). The CDR3 nucleotides are TGTGCCAGCAGCCAAGAATCCGAGGGGGGTACAGATACGCAGTATTTT. Residues: CASSQESEGGTDTQYF.